A selection of T cell receptor beta chains follows, all from one sample in a study of blood T cells in healthy people across ages. TCRdb processed the 5' RACE reads anew with MiXCR; each CDR3 protein has one entry. The sample holds some 1.5 million distinct CDR3 sequences, 28% seen once. The sequenced sample consisted of blood. The source is a woman in her twenties or thirties in good health. The CDR3 runs from the conserved cysteine through the conserved F or W. The D gene is left open where the match is weak. Not all rows give a size; the values are once, few, many and, for expanded clones, a class.

TRBJ1-5	few	NA	TRBV4-1	TGCGCCAGCAGCCAAGAGCGAGAATCTGGGGGCAGTTTATATAGCAATCAGCCCCAGCATTTT	CASSQERESGGSLYSNQPQHF
TRBJ2-3	NA	TRBD2	TRBV7-2	TGTGCCAGCAGCTTGAGCGGGGGGAAAACAGATACGCAGTATTTT	CASSLSGGKTDTQYF
TRBJ2-7	many	TRBD1	TRBV5-5	TGTGCCAGCAGCTTGTCGGTAACCTTGCAGGGGGTAAGCTCCTACGAGCAGTACTTC	CASSLSVTLQGVSSYEQYF
TRBJ2-7	many	NA	TRBV10-3	TGTGCCATCAGTACGGGGCAGCTTAACTACGAGCAGTACTTC	CAISTGQLNYEQYF
TRBJ2-4	few	NA	TRBV30	TGTGCCTGGAGTATGACAGAATGGGAGCAGTACTTC	CAWSMTEWEQYF
TRBJ2-5	many	TRBD2	TRBV29-1	TGCAGCGGCGAGACTAGCGGGGAAGAGACCCAGTACTTC	CSGETSGEETQYF
TRBJ2-1	NA	TRBD1	TRBV7-2	TGTGCCAGCAGCGTAGGACAGGCTATCTACAATGAGCAGTTCTTC	CASSVGQAIYNEQFF
TRBJ2-1	NA	NA	TRBV12-3/TRBV12-4	TGTGCCAGCATTCGCGGCACTAGCTACAATGAGCAGTTCTTC	CASIRGTSYNEQFF
TRBJ1-2	many	NA	TRBV7-9	TGTGCCAGCAGCTTGGGGATTTCTTATGGCTACACCTTC	CASSLGISYGYTF
TRBJ2-5	NA	TRBD2	TRBV7-9	TGTGCCAGCAGCTTAGGTGGGACTAGCGGGAGGGTCTACCAAGAGACCCAGTACTTC	CASSLGGTSGRVYQETQYF
TRBJ2-6	many	NA	TRBV12-3/TRBV12-4	TGTGCCAGCAGCCCGGGTTATGGCTCTGGGGCCAACGTCCTGACTTTC	CASSPGYGSGANVLTF
TRBJ2-3	few	TRBD2	TRBV10-3	TGTGCCATCAGTGAGTCGACAGCGGGAGTGGGTAGAGATACGCAGTATTTT	CAISESTAGVGRDTQYF
TRBJ1-2	few	NA	TRBV4-1	TGCGCCAGCAGCCAAGACAGTGGGGAATATGGCTACACCTTC	CASSQDSGEYGYTF
TRBJ2-5	few	NA	TRBV15	TGTGCCACCAGCAGAGACCGGGATCTCGGGGCAGAGACCCAGTACTTC	CATSRDRDLGAETQYF
TRBJ2-7	few	TRBD1	TRBV20-1	TGCAGTGCCAGTCGCCGGGACAGGGGTGACGAGCAGTACTTC	CSASRRDRGDEQYF
TRBJ2-7	many	NA	TRBV3-1	TGTGCCAGCAGCCATGGTCAGGCGTACGAGCAGTACTTC	CASSHGQAYEQYF
TRBJ2-3	NA	NA	TRBV7-3	TGTGCCAGCAGCTTAGAAGTCGGGGAGACAAATACGCAGTATTTT	CASSLEVGETNTQYF
TRBJ2-7	few	NA	TRBV5-1	TGCGCCAGCAGCTACAGGGTTGGAGGTTACGAGCAGTACTTC	CASSYRVGGYEQYF
TRBJ2-1	NA	TRBD2	TRBV20-1	TGCAGTGCTAGCGGAGCGGGAGGGCCGGGGTTCGACAATGAGCAGTTCTTC	CSASGAGGPGFDNEQFF
TRBJ2-3	few	TRBD2	TRBV11-2	TGTGCCAGCAGCCCCATTCAGGGACGGGAGGGCCTCGGTACGCAGTATTTT	CASSPIQGREGLGTQYF
TRBJ2-1	NA	TRBD1	TRBV7-2	TGTGCCAGCAGCTTTCTAGGACAGGACGAGCAGTTCTTC	CASSFLGQDEQFF
TRBJ1-1	few	NA	TRBV4-2	TGTGCCAGCAGCCAAAGGGGAGAGGGTCCACCGGAAGCTTTCTTT	CASSQRGEGPPEAFF
TRBJ2-7	NA	NA	TRBV9	TGTGCCAGCAGCCGAGGGAGAGGGAGAAGCTCCTACGAGCAGTACTTC	CASSRGRGRSSYEQYF
TRBJ2-7	many	TRBD1	TRBV6-6	TGTGCCAGCAGTTCTTCCGGGACAGGACCTTACGAGCAGTACTTC	CASSSSGTGPYEQYF
TRBJ2-7	many	NA	TRBV7-2	TGTGCCAGCAGCTCGGGCTTGGACTACGAGCAGTACTTC	CASSSGLDYEQYF
TRBJ1-5	few	TRBD1	TRBV12-3/TRBV12-4	TGTGCCAGCAGGCCGACAGGGGAGTCTCAGCCCCAGCATTTT	CASRPTGESQPQHF
TRBJ2-1	NA	NA	TRBV20-1	TGCAGTGCTAAGCCTAGAAGGAATGAGCAGTTCTTC	CSAKPRRNEQFF
TRBJ2-1	few	TRBD1	TRBV14	TGTGCCAGCAGCCGGACCCAGGGGGCCCGCTACAATGAGCAGTTCTTC	CASSRTQGARYNEQFF
TRBJ2-6	many	NA	TRBV12-3/TRBV12-4	TGTGCCAGCAGTTTCGCGGACTCTGGGGCCAACGTCCTGACTTTC	CASSFADSGANVLTF
TRBJ2-1	NA	TRBD2	TRBV20-1	TGCAGTGCTAGAGACCCGACTAGCGGGAGGGTGGGAGAGACCCAGTTCTTC	CSARDPTSGRVGETQFF
TRBJ2-1	NA	TRBD2	TRBV7-2	TGTGCCAGCAGTTTTTCCTCGACTAGCGGATCCTACAATGAGCAGTTCTTC	CASSFSSTSGSYNEQFF
TRBJ1-4	many	NA	TRBV12-3/TRBV12-4	TGTGCCAGCAGTCCAGCGGAAACTAATGAAAAACTGTTTTTT	CASSPAETNEKLFF
TRBJ2-3	many	NA	TRBV12-3/TRBV12-4	TGTGCCAGCAGTTCCCTTGGGGGTACGCAGTATTTT	CASSSLGGTQYF
TRBJ2-1	NA	NA	TRBV20-1	TGCAGTGCTAGTCGGCCTTTCGGTAACAATGAGCAGTTCTTC	CSASRPFGNNEQFF
TRBJ2-7	NA	TRBD2	TRBV9	TGTGCCAGCAGCGAGGGGCTAGCGGGAGATGTTGACGAGCAGTACTTC	CASSEGLAGDVDEQYF